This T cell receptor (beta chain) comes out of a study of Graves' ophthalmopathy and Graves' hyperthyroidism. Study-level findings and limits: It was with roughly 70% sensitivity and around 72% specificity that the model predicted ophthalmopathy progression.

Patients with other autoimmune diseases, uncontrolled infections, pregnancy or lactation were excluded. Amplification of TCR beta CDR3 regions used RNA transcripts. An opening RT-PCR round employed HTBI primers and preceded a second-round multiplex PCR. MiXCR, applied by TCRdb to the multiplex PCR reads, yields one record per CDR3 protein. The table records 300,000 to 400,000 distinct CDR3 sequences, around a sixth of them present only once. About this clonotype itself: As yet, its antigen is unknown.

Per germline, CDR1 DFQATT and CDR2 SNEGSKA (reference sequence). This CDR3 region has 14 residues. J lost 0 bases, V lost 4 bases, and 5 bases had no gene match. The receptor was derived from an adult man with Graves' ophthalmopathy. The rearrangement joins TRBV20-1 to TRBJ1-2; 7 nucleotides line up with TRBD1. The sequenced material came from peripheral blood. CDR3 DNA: TGCAGTGCTATGACAGGGAGCGCTAACTATGGCTACACCTTC. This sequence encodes CSAMTGSANYGYTF.